Detailed here is one T cell receptor beta chain. This specimen belongs to a study of OX40 agonist ivuxolimab in advanced cancers. Germline CDR1 is SNHLY and CDR2 is FYNNEI. The trim removed 4 bases at V and 8 bases at J, leaving 5 bases unmatched. The CDR3 totals 13 residues. Generated by immunoSEQ multiplex PCR, the TCRdb table keeps only in-frame clones and is missing some. The sample lists 80,000 to 100,000 clones, around 91% occurring once. The TCR originated in an adult with an advanced solid tumor such as melanoma, head and neck, liver or kidney cancer. The chain is built from TRBV2 and TRBJ1-2, with 9 bases fitting TRBD1. The sample in question was CD4+ or CD8+ T cells sorted from blood, obtained in a trial of the OX40 agonist ivuxolimab. Written as DNA, the CDR3 is TGTGCCAGCAGTGCCGGGACAGGGTTCGGCTACACCTTC. Protein sequence: CASSAGTGFGYTF.